The sequence of this T cell receptor (beta chain) was determined in a study of blood T cell repertoires in COVID-19. About the study: From T cells, B-cell-depleted T cells, or PBMCs came the material, which was cDNA or gDNA.

This CDR3 is built from 13 residues. The V end lost 5 bases, the J end lost 11 bases, and 18 bases lay between the germline ends. Germline loops: CDR1 MDHEN, CDR2 SYDVKM. Profiling relied on immunoSEQ multiplex PCR, and the TCRdb table lists in-frame clones only, not all of them. The sample lists fewer than 300,000 clones; roughly 92% were seen once. Seattle's enrolled individuals joined amid active infection and were then monitored longitudinally. Sample: peripheral blood. The clonotype comes from a woman under 40 with COVID-19, enrolled during active disease. The J gene is TRBJ1-1, the V gene TRBV28; possible D gene TRBD1, 6 bases. DNA of the CDR3: TGTGCCAGCAGTGGCAGGGGATCGGCGGAGGCTTTCTTT. It yields the protein CASSGRGSAEAFF.